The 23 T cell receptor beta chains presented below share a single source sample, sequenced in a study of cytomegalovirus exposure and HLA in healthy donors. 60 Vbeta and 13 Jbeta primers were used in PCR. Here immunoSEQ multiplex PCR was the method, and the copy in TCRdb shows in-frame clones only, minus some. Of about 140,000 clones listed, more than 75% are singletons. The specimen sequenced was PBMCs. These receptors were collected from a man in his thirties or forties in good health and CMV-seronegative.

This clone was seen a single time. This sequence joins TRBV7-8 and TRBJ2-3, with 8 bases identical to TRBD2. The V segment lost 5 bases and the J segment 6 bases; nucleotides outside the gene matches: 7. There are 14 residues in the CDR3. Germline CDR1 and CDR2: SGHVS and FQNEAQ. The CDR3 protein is CASSVSGVFDTQYF. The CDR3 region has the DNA TGTGCCAGCAGCGTTAGCGGGGTTTTCGATACGCAGTATTTT.

The CDR3 DNA follows: TGCGCCAGCAGTGAGCGGACTAGCGGGAGAGGAAGCAACACAGATACGCAGTATTTT. This gives the protein CASSERTSGRGSNTDTQYF. J is TRBJ2-3 and V is TRBV10-2; 13 bases are shared with TRBD2. Looked up from germline, CDR1 is WSHSY and CDR2 is SAAADI. The CDR3 consists of 19 residues. V was pared by 2 bases and J by 2 bases, with 10 bases of the junction left unmatched.

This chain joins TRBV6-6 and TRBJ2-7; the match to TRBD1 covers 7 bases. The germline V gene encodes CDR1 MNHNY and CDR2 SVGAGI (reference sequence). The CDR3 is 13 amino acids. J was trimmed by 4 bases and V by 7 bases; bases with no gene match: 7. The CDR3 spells CASTTRGPYEQYF. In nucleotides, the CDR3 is TGTGCCAGCACCACAAGGGGGCCGTACGAGCAGTACTTC.

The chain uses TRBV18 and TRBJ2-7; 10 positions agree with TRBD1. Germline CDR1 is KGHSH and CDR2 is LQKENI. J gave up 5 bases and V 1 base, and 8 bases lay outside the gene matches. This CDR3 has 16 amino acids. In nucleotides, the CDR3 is TGTGCCAGCTCACCACTAAGACAGGGGGCCGGGAACGAGCAGTACTTC. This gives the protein CASSPLRQGAGNEQYF.

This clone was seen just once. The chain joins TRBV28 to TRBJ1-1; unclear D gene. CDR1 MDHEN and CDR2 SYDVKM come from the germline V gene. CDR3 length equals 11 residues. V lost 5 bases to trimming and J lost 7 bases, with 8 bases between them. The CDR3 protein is CASSRRIEAFF. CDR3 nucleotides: TGTGCCAGCAGTAGGAGGATTGAAGCTTTCTTT.

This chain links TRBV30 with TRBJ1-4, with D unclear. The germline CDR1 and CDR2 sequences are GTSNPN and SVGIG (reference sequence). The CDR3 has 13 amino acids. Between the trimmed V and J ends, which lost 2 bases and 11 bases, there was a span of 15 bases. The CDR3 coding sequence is TGTGCCTGGAGTTGGGTCACATCGGGGAAACTGTTTTTT. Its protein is CAWSWVTSGKLFF.

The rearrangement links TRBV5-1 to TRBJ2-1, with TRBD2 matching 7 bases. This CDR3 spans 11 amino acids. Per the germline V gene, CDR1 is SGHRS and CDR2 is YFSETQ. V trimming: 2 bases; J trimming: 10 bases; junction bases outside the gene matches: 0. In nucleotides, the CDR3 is TGCGCCAGCAGCTTACTAGCGGAGCAGTTCTTC. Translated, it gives CASSLLAEQFF.

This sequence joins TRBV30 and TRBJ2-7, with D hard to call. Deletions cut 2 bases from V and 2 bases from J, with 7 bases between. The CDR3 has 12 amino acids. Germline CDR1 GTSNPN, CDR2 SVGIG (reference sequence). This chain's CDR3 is CAWSPYPYEQYF. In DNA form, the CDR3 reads TGTGCCTGGAGTCCCTACCCCTACGAGCAGTACTTC.

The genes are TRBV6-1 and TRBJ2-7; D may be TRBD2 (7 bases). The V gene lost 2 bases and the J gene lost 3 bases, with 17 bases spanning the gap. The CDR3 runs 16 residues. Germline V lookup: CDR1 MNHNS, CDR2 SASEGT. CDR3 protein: CASSENPGGAFYEQYF. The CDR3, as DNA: TGTGCCAGCAGTGAAAACCCGGGGGGCGCCTTCTACGAGCAGTACTTC.

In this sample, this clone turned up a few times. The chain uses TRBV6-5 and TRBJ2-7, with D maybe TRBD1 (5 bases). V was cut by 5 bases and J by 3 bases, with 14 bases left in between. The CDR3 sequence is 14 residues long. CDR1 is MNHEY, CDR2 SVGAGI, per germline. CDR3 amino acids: CASSRTTGVYEQYF. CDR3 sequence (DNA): TGTGCCAGCAGTCGTACTACAGGCGTCTACGAGCAGTACTTC.

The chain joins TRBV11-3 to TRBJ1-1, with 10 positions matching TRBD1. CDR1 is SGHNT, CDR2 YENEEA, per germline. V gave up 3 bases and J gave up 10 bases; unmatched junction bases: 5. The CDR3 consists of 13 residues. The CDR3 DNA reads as TGTGCCAGCAGCTTGGGACAGGGGTTCTCAGCTTTCTTT. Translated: CASSLGQGFSAFF.

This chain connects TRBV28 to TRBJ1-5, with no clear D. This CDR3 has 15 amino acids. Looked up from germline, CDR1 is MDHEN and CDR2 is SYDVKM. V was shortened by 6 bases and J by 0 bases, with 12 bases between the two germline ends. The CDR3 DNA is TGTGCCAGCAGCCTTGCGATCCTTAGCAATCAGCCCCAGCATTTT. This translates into CASSLAILSNQPQHF.

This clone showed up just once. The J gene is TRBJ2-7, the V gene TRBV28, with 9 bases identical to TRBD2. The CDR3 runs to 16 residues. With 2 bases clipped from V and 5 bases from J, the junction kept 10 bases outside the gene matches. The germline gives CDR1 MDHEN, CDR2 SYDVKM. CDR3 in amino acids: CASSLPLASGINEQYF. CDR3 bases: TGTGCCAGCAGTTTACCCCTGGCTAGCGGGATAAACGAGCAGTACTTC. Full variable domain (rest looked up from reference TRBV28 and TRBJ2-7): DVKVTQSSRYLVKRTGEKVFLECVQDMDHENMFWYRQDPGLGLRLIYFSYDVKMKEKGDIPEGYSVSREKKERFSLILESASTNQTSMYLCASSLPLASGINEQYFGPGTRLTVT.

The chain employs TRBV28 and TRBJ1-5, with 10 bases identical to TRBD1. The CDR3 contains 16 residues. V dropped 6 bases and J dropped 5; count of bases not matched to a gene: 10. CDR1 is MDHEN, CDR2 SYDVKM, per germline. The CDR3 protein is CASRSIRDRGYQPQHF. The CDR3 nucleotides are TGTGCCAGCAGATCCATCCGGGACAGGGGATATCAGCCCCAGCATTTT.

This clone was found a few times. The CDR3 nucleotides are TGTGCCAGTCGGGACACCCGTTGGACTGAAGCTTTCTTT. Translating it yields CASRDTRWTEAFF. The V and J genes are TRBV19 and TRBJ1-1, with a tentative D call TRBD1 (6 bases). The CDR3 extends over 13 amino acids. Trimming pared 8 bases from V and 5 bases from J, leaving 15 bases between. Per germline, CDR1 LNHDA and CDR2 SQIVND (reference sequence).

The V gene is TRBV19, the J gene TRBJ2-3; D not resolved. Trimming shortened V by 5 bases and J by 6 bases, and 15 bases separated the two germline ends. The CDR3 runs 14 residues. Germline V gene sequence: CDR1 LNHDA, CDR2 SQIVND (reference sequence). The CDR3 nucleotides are TGTGCCAGTAGTTCCAGGATGGGTTTGGATACGCAGTATTTT. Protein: CASSSRMGLDTQYF.

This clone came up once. In DNA, the CDR3 is TGTGCCAGCCAGGGGGGACTAGCCCCCTACGAGCAGTACTTC. Amino acid sequence: CASQGGLAPYEQYF. The genes are TRBV27 and TRBJ2-7; 9 bases are shared with TRBD2. This CDR3 has 14 residues. The trim removed 8 bases at V and 2 bases at J, leaving 7 bases unmatched. Germline assignment: CDR1 MNHEY and CDR2 SMNVEV (reference sequence).

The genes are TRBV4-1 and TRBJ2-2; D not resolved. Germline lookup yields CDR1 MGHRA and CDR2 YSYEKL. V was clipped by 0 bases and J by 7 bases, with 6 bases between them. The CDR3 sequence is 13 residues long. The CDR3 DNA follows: TGCGCCAGCAGCCAAGAGCGGCGCGGGGAGCTGTTTTTT. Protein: CASSQERRGELFF.

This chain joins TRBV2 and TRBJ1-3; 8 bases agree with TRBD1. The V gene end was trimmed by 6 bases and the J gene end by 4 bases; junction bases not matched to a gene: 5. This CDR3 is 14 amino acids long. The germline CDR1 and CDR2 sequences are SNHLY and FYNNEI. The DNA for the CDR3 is TGTGCCAGCAGGGGGACAGGACTCGGAAACACCATATATTTT. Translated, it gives CASRGTGLGNTIYF.

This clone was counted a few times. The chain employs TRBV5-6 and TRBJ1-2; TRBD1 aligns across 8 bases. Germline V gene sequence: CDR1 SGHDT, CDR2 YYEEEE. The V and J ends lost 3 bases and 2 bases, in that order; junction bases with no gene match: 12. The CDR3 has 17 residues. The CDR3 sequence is CASSSASGQVENYGYTF. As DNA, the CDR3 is TGTGCCAGCAGCTCAGCATCGGGACAGGTTGAAAACTATGGCTACACCTTC.

CDR3 in amino acids: CSVDLIGDYTF. The CDR3, as DNA: TGCAGCGTTGACCTGATAGGGGACTACACCTTC. This rearrangement joins TRBV29-1 to TRBJ1-2, with TRBD1 as a possible D gene (5 bases). The CDR3 is made up of 11 amino acids. V shed 3 bases and J shed 10 bases, with 12 bases lying between them. CDR1 SQVTM and CDR2 ANQGSEA come from the germline V gene.

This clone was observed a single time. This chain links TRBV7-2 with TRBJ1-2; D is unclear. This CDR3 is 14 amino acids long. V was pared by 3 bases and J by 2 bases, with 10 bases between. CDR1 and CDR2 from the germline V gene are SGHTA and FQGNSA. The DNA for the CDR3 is TGTGCCAGCAGCTTTACCGCCGGGAACTATGGCTACACCTTC. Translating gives CASSFTAGNYGYTF.

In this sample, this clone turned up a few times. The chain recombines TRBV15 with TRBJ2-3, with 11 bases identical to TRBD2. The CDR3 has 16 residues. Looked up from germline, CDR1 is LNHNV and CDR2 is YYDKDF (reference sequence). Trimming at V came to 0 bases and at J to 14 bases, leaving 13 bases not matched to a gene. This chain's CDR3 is CATSRDTGTSGSPWYF. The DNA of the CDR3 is TGTGCCACCAGCAGAGATACAGGAACTAGCGGGAGCCCCTGGTATTTT.